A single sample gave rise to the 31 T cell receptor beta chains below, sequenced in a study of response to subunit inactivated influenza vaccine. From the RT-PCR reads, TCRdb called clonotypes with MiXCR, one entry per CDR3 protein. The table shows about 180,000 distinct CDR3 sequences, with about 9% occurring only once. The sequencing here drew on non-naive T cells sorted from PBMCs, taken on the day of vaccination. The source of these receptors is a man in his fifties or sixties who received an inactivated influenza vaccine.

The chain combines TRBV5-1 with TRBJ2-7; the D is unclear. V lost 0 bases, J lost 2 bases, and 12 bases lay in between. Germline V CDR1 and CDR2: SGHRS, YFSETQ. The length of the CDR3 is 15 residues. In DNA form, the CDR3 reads TGCGCCAGCAGCTTGGCGGCAGCGCCAACCTACGAGCAGTACTTC. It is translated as CASSLAAAPTYEQYF.

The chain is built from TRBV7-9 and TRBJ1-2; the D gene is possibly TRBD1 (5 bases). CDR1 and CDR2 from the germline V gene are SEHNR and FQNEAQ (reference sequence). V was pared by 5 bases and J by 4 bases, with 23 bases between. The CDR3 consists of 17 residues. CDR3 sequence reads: CASSPPGRLGLIYGYTF. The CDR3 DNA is TGTGCCAGCAGCCCCCCCGGGCGGCTGGGGCTGATCTATGGCTACACCTTC.

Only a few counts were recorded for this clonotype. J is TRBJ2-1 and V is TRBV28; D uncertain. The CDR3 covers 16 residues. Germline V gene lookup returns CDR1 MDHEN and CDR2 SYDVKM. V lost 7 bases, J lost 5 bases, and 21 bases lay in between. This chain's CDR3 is CASITTERRKDNEQFF. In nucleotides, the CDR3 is TGTGCCAGCATTACTACCGAGAGACGAAAGGACAATGAGCAGTTCTTC.

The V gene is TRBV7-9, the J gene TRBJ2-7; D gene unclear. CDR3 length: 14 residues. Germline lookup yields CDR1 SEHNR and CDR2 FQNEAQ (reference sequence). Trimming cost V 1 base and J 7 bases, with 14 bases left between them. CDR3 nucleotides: TGTGCCAGCAGCTTAGACCTGGGTAGACGGGAGCAGTACTTC. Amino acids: CASSLDLGRREQYF. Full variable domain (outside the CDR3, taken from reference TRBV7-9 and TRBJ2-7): DTGVSQNPRHKITKRGQNVTFRCDPISEHNRLYWYRQTLGQGPEFLTYFQNEAQLEKSRLLSDRFSAERPKGSFSTLEIQRTEQGDSAMYLCASSLDLGRREQYFGPGTRLTVT.

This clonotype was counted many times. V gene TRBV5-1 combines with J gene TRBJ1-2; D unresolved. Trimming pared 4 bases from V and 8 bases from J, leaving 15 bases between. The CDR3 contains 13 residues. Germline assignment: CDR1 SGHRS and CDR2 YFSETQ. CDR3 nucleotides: TGCGCCAGCAGCACGGGAGCAAGTAGAGGCTACACCTTC. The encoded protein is CASSTGASRGYTF.

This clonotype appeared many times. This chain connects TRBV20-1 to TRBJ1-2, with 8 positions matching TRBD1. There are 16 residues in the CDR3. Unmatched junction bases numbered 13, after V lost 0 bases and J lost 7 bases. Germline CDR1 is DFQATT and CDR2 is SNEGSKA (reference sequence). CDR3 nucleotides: TGCAGTGCTAGAGATTCGCGACAGGGGAATCTGCCTGGCTACACCTTC. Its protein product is CSARDSRQGNLPGYTF.

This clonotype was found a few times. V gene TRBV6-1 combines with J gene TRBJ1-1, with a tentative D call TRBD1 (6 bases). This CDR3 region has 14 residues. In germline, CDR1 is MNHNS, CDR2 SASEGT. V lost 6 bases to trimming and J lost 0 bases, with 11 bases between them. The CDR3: CASRDRSMNTEAFF. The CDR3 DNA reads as TGTGCCAGCAGGGACAGAAGCATGAACACTGAAGCTTTCTTT.

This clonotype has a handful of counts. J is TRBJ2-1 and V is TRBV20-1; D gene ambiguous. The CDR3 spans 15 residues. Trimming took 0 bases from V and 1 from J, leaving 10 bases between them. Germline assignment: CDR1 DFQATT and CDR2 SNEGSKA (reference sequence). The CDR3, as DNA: TGCAGTGCTAGAGATTCGACGAAGTCCTACAATGAGCAGTTCTTC. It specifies CSARDSTKSYNEQFF.

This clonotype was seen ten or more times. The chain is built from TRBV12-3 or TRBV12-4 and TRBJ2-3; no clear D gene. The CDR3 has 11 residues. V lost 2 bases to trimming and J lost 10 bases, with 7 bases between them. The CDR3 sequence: CASSLKAAQYF. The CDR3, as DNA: TGTGCCAGCAGTTTAAAGGCGGCGCAGTATTTT.

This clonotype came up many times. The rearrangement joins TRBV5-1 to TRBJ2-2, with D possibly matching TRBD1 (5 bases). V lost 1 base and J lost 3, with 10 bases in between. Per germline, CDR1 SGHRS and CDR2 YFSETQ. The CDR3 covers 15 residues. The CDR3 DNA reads TGCGCCAGCAGCTTGTACAGGTTCGACACCGGGGAGCTGTTTTTT. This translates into CASSLYRFDTGELFF.

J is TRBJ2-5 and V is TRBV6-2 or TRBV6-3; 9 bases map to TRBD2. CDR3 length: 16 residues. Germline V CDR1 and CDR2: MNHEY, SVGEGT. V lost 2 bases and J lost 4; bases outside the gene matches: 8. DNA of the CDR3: TGTGCCAGCAGTTACCCCCTTGCGGGAGGGGGAGAGACCCAGTACTTC. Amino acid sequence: CASSYPLAGGGETQYF.

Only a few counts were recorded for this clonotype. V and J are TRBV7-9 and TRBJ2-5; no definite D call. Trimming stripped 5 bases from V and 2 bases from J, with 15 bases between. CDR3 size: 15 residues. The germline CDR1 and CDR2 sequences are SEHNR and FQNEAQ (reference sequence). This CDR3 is CASSPAGRPQETQYF. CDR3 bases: TGTGCCAGCAGCCCCGCAGGACGTCCTCAAGAGACCCAGTACTTC.

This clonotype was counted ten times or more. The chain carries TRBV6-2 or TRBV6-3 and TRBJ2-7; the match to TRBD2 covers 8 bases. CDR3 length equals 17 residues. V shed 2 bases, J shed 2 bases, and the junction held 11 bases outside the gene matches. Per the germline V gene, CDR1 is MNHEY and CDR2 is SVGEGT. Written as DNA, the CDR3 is TGTGCCAGCAGTTACCCGACTTTTGGGACTAGGACCTACGAGCAGTACTTC. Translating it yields CASSYPTFGTRTYEQYF.

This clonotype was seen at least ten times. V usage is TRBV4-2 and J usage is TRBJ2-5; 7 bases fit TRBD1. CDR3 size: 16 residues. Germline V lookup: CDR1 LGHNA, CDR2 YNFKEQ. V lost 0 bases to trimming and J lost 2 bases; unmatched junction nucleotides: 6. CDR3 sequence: CASSQEGTAKQETQYF. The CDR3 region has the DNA TGTGCCAGCAGCCAAGAGGGGACAGCCAAGCAAGAGACCCAGTACTTC.

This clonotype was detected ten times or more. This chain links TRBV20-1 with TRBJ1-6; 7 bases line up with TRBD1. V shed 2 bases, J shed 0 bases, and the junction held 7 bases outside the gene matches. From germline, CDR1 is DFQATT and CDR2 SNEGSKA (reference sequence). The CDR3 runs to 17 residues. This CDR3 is CSARNQDRSSYNSPLHF. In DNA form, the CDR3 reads TGCAGTGCTAGAAACCAGGACAGGAGCTCCTATAATTCACCCCTCCACTTT.

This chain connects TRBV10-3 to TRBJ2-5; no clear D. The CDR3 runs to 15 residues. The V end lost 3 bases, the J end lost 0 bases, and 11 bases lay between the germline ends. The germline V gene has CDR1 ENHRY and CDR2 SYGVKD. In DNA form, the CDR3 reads TGTGCCATCAGTGACGTTTGGGGATACCAAGAGACCCAGTACTTC. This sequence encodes CAISDVWGYQETQYF.

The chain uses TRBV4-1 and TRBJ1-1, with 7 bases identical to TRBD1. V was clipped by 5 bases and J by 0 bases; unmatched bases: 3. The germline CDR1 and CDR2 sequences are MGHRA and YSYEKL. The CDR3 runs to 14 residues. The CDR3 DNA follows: TGCGCCAGCAGCTCACAGGGGATGAACACTGAAGCTTTCTTT. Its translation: CASSSQGMNTEAFF.

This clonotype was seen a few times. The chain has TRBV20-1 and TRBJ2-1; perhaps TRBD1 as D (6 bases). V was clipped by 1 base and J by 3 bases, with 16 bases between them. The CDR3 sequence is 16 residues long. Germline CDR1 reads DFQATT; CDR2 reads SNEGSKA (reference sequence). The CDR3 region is CSARVRRQAVYNEQFF. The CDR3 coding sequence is TGCAGTGCTAGAGTCCGCAGACAGGCGGTCTACAATGAGCAGTTCTTC.

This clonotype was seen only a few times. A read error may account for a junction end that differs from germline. The CDR3 sequence: CIARAVTGRNSPLHF. DNA for the CDR3: TGCATTGCTAGGGCAGTGACAGGGCGGAATTCACCCCTCCACTTT. The V gene is TRBV20-1, the J gene TRBJ1-6; 7 nucleotides line up with TRBD1. The CDR3 has 15 amino acids. Germline V gene data show CDR1 as DFQATT and CDR2 as SNEGSKA (reference sequence).

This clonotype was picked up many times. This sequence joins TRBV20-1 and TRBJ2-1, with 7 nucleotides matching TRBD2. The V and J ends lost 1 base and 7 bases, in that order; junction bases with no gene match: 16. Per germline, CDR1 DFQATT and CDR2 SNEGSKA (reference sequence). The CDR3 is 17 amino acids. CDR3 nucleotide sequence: TGCAGTGCTAGAGGAATTTTGGCTAGCGGAGGCGCTAATGAGCAGTTCTTC. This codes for CSARGILASGGANEQFF.

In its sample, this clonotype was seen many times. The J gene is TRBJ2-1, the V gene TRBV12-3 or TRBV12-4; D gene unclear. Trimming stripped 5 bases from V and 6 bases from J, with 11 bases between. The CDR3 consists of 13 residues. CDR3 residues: CASSLRAGNEQFF. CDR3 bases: TGTGCCAGCAGTCTCCGGGCTGGCAATGAGCAGTTCTTC.

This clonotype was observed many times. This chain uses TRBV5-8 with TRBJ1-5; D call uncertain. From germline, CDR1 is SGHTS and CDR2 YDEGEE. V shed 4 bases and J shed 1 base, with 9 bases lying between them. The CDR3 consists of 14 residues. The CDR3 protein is CASSQGYSNQPQHF. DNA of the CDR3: TGTGCCAGCAGCCAAGGATACAGCAATCAGCCCCAGCATTTT.

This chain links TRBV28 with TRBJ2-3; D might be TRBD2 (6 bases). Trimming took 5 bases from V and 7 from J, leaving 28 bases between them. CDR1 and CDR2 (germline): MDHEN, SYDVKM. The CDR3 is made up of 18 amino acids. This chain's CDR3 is CASSPSPGLGAIGYTQYF. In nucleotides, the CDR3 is TGTGCCAGCAGTCCTTCCCCGGGACTGGGAGCGATTGGGTATACGCAGTATTTT.

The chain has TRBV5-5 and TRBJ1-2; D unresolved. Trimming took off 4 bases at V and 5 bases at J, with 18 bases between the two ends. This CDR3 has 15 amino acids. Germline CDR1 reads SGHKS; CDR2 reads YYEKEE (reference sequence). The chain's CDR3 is CASSRLLSSAYGYTF. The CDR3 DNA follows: TGTGCCAGCAGCCGGCTGTTGTCTTCGGCTTATGGCTACACCTTC.

CDR3 in amino acids: CASSPQREFEQYF. The CDR3 DNA follows: TGTGCCAGCAGCCCACAACGCGAATTTGAGCAGTACTTC. The rearrangement links TRBV7-2 to TRBJ2-7; no firm D call. The V gene's germline CDR1 is SGHTA and CDR2 FQGNSA. V lost 5 bases, J lost 7 bases, and 15 bases lay in between. This CDR3 contains 13 residues.

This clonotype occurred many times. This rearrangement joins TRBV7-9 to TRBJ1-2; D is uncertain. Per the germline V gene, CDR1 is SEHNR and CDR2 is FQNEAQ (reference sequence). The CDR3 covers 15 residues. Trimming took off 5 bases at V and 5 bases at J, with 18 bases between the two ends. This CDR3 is CASSPPIRVGYGYTF. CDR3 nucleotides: TGTGCCAGCAGCCCCCCCATCCGAGTAGGGTATGGCTACACCTTC. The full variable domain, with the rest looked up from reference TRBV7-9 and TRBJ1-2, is DTGVSQNPRHKITKRGQNVTFRCDPISEHNRLYWYRQTLGQGPEFLTYFQNEAQLEKSRLLSDRFSAERPKGSFSTLEIQRTEQGDSAMYLCASSPPIRVGYGYTFGSGTRLTVV.

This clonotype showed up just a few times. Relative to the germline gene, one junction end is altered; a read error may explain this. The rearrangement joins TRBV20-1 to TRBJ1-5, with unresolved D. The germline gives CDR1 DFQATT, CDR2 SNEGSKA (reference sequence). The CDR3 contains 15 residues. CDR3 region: CSARGGSRDNHPQHF. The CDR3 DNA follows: TGCAGTGCTAGGGGAGGATCCCGAGACAATCACCCCCAGCATTTT.

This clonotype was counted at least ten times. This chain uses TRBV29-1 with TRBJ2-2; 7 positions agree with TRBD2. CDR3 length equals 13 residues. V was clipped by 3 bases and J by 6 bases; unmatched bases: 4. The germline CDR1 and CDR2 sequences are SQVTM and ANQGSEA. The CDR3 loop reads CSVDRGGAGELFF. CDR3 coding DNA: TGCAGCGTTGACCGGGGAGGGGCCGGGGAGCTGTTTTTT.

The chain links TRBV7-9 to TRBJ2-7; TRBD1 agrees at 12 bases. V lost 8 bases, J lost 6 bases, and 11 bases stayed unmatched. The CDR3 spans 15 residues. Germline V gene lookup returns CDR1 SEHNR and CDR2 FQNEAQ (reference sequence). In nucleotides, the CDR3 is TGTGCCAGCTCCGTTATAGGGACAGGGGGCAGCGAGCAGTACTTC. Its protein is CASSVIGTGGSEQYF.

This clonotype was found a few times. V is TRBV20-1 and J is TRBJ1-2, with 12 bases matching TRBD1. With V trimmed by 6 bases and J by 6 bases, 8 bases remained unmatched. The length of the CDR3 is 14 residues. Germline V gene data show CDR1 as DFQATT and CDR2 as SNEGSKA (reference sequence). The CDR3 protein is CSAVRGQGAHGYTF. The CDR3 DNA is TGCAGTGCAGTACGGGGACAGGGGGCTCATGGCTACACCTTC.

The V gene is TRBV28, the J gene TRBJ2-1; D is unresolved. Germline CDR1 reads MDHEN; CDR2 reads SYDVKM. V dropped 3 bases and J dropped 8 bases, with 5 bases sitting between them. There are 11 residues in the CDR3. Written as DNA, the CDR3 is TGTGCCAGCAGTTTTTTTGATGAGCAGTTCTTC. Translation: CASSFFDEQFF. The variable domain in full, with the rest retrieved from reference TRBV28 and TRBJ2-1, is DVKVTQSSRYLVKRTGEKVFLECVQDMDHENMFWYRQDPGLGLRLIYFSYDVKMKEKGDIPEGYSVSREKKERFSLILESASTNQTSMYLCASSFFDEQFFGPGTRLTVL.